The T cell receptor (beta chain) described here comes from a study of PD-L1 blockade in urothelial cancer. About the research overall: Enrolled patients had been treated previously with 0 to 3 chemotherapy regimens.

Profiled with immunoSEQ multiplex PCR; TCRdb holds only in-frame clones, not every one. The data hold about 35,000 clones, with approximately 84% observed a single time. Specified time point: peripheral blood 6 weeks after treatment start. This specimen was PBMCs, taken around atezolizumab (anti-PD-L1) treatment. This TCR derives from a man between 40 and 49 years old with urothelial cancer.

The CDR3 coding sequence is TGCGCCAGCAGCCTTGGAGGGACTGGTGAAAAACTGTTTTTT. This sequence encodes CASSLGGTGEKLFF. The chain is built from TRBV5-1 and TRBJ1-4, with a tentative D call TRBD1 (5 bases). V was pared by 4 bases and J by 7 bases, with 14 bases between. CDR3 length: 14 residues. Germline assignment: CDR1 SGHRS and CDR2 YFSETQ.